This T cell receptor beta chain was profiled in a study of blood T cells in healthy people across ages. Points on this clonotype: Its target is not known.

Study outcomes and limitations: The diversity estimates, figures obtained from one million T cells, were considered underestimates.

Alongside a J-beta primer mix, a sample-barcoded 5' primer served in a second PCR lasting about 7 to 11 cycles. TCRdb ran MiXCR on the 5' RACE reads and lists one entry per CDR3 protein. The sample includes around 780,000 distinct CDR3 sequences, roughly 25% seen only once; the top ten take 2.5% to 3.5%. V was pared by 1 base and J by 8 bases, with 14 bases between. Germline loops: CDR1 SEHNR, CDR2 FQNEAQ (reference sequence). The CDR3 loop spans 15 amino acids. A further study also used this sample, focusing on T cells of mothers and their children.

The sample was blood. V gene TRBV7-9 combines with J gene TRBJ1-4; D unresolved. The TCR comes from a boy younger than 18 in good health. The CDR3 nucleotides read TGTGCCAGCAGCTTAGAGAGGAGGTTCGGCGAAAAACTGTTTTTT. Translation: CASSLERRFGEKLFF.